This T cell receptor beta chain was profiled in a study of shared clonotypes between healthy human individuals. Trimming stripped 4 bases from V and 7 bases from J, with 16 bases between. The CDR3 loop spans 14 amino acids. The germline gives CDR1 SGHTA, CDR2 FQGNSA. Using immunoSEQ multiplex PCR, the repertoire was profiled, and TCRdb retains in-frame clones only, with some absent. The sample has about a million clones, about three quarters seen once; the top ten hold around 1.5%. The sample holds one count of this clone. The sample comprised memory CD4+ T cells sorted from blood. This sample's subset: CD45RA-negative fraction. The TCR was taken from a man aged 18 to 30 in good health. The chain links TRBV7-2 to TRBJ1-1; possible D gene TRBD1, 5 bases. CDR3 in DNA: TGTGCCAGCAGCTCCAGGCCGGCGGGGGTTGAAGCTTTCTTT. Translating it yields CASSSRPAGVEAFF.